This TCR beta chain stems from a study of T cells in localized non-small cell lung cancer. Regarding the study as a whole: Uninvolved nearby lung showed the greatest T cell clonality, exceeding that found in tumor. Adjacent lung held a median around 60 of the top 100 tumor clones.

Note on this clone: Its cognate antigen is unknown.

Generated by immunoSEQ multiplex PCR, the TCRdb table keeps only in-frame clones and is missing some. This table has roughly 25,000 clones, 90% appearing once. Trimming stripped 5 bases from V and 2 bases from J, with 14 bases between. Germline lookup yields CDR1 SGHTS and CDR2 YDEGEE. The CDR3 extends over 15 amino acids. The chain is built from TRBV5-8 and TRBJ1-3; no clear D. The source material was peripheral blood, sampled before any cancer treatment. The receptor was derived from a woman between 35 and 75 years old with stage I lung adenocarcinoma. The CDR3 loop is CASRPRLLAGNTIYF. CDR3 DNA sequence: TGTGCCAGCAGACCTAGACTGCTCGCTGGAAACACCATATATTTT.